This T cell receptor beta chain was obtained from a study of OX40 agonist ivuxolimab in advanced cancers. About the study: Patients were roughly 83% male with ages roughly 23 to 79, mean 60.

With respect to this clone: Its antigen is unknown.

Generated by immunoSEQ multiplex PCR, the TCRdb table keeps only in-frame clones and is missing some. The table lists 76,000 or so clones, 75% to 85% of them singletons. Study-level findings and limits: Within 6 weeks, CD4+ and CD8+ blood T cells expanded clonally at 0.1 to 3.0 mg/kg.

The sequencing used CD4+ or CD8+ T cells sorted from blood, collected in a trial of the OX40 agonist ivuxolimab. This TCR derives from an adult with an advanced solid tumor such as melanoma, head and neck, liver or kidney cancer.

CDR3 DNA: TGCGCCAGCAGCCAGGGACTAGCCTCCTACAATGAGCAGTTCTTC. This translates into CASSQGLASYNEQFF. The rearrangement joins TRBV5-1 to TRBJ2-1; 9 bases line up with TRBD2. CDR1 and CDR2 from the germline V gene are SGHRS and YFSETQ. This CDR3 contains 15 residues. V trimming: 4 bases; J trimming: 0 bases; junction bases outside the gene matches: 2.